The 14 T cell receptor beta chains presented below share a single source sample, sequenced in a study of blood T cell repertoires in COVID-19. Clones were read by immunoSEQ multiplex PCR, and TCRdb kept only the in-frame ones, dropping some. The data show tens of thousands of clones, around 90% seen once. The sample comprised peripheral blood. The receptors were gathered from a woman in her 70s with acute or convalescent COVID-19.

The chain links TRBV7-8 to TRBJ2-2; D might be TRBD2 (6 bases). V lost 1 base and J lost 5, with 11 bases in between. CDR1 is SGHVS, CDR2 FQNEAQ, per germline. The CDR3 totals 15 residues. CDR3 loop: CASSLGLAITGELFF. Here the CDR3 DNA reads TGTGCCAGCAGCTTAGGCCTAGCGATTACCGGGGAGCTGTTTTTT.

The chain is built from TRBV5-6 and TRBJ2-3; TRBD2 is a possible D gene (6 bases). The V end lost 4 bases, the J end lost 2 bases, and 11 bases lay between the germline ends. Germline V gene lookup returns CDR1 SGHDT and CDR2 YYEEEE. This CDR3 is built from 14 residues. The CDR3 nucleotides are TGTGCCAGCAGCCTAAGCGGGTCCACAGATACGCAGTATTTT. The encoded protein is CASSLSGSTDTQYF.

The V gene is TRBV21-1, the J gene TRBJ1-4; the D call TRBD1 from the table was never checked on the DNA. TRBV21-1 is described as a pseudogene. The CDR3 is made up of 17 amino acids. This chain's CDR3 is CASSKVGQGDFNEKLFF. The CDR3 coding sequence is TGTGCCAGCAGCAAAGTGGGACAGGGAGACTTTAATGAAAAACTGTTTTTT.

The J gene is TRBJ1-4, the V gene TRBV5-1; tentatively, D is TRBD1 (5 bases). V was shortened by 0 bases and J by 7 bases, with 13 bases between the two germline ends. From germline, CDR1 is SGHRS and CDR2 YFSETQ. The CDR3 runs to 15 residues. CDR3 DNA sequence: TGCGCCAGCAGCTTGGACCAGGGTGGTACTGAAAAACTGTTTTTT. It encodes CASSLDQGGTEKLFF.

The CDR3 here is CASSHNRDGGYTF. The CDR3 DNA sequence: TGTGCCAGCAGCCACAACAGGGACGGTGGCTACACCTTC. The chain links TRBV3-1 (or the pseudogene TRBV3-2) to TRBJ1-2; tentatively, D is TRBD1 (6 bases). The CDR3 runs to 13 residues. Trimming removed 3 bases from V and 7 bases from J, with 12 bases in between. CDR1 is LGHDT and CDR2 is YNNKEL in the germline V gene (reference sequence).

The chain recombines TRBV29-1 with TRBJ1-2; TRBD1 matches 9 bases. This CDR3 is 15 amino acids long. The trim removed 1 base at V and 8 bases at J, leaving 11 bases unmatched. Germline V gene lookup returns CDR1 SQVTM and CDR2 ANQGSEA. CDR3 sequence reads: CSVEGLRDRDEGYTF. The CDR3 DNA reads TGCAGCGTTGAAGGTCTCCGGGACAGGGATGAGGGCTACACCTTC.

The sample holds one count of this clone. The chain links TRBV28 to TRBJ2-7, with D perhaps TRBD1 (8 bases). V was shortened by 7 bases and J by 6 bases, with 22 bases between the two germline ends. Germline V gene data show CDR1 as MDHEN and CDR2 as SYDVKM. CDR3 size: 15 residues. Written as DNA, the CDR3 is TGTGCCAGCACCCCCGGGGGGACAGGCCAAGGCGAGCAGTACGTC. Translating gives CASTPGGTGQGEQYV.

J is TRBJ1-4 and V is TRBV7-6; tentatively, D is TRBD1 (6 bases). The length of the CDR3 is 15 residues. V lost 0 bases to trimming and J lost 7 bases, with 12 bases between them. Germline V gene lookup returns CDR1 SGHVS and CDR2 FNYEAQ. The CDR3 spells CASSLAGGTGEKLFF. The CDR3 nucleotides are TGTGCCAGCAGCTTAGCAGGGGGTACGGGTGAAAAACTGTTTTTT.

The gene calls are TRBV24-1 and TRBJ1-1; D gene ambiguous. This CDR3 comprises 12 residues. Trimming took off 3 bases at V and 3 bases at J, with 4 bases between the two ends. Germline V gene data show CDR1 as KGHDR and CDR2 as SFDVKD. CDR3 coding DNA: TGTGCCACCAGTGATGGGCACACTGAAGCTTTCTTT. It translates to CATSDGHTEAFF.

The chain has TRBV19 and TRBJ1-6; unclear D gene. Germline lookup yields CDR1 LNHDA and CDR2 SQIVND (reference sequence). This CDR3 is 15 amino acids long. V lost 5 bases and J lost 7, with 15 bases in between. In DNA, the CDR3 is TGTGCCAGTAGTCCACCTGGAGGTGGCAATTCACCCCTCCACTTT. Protein product: CASSPPGGGNSPLHF.

The chain recombines TRBV5-1 with TRBJ1-4, with 7 bases identical to TRBD1. V trimming: 5 bases; J trimming: 4 bases; junction bases outside the gene matches: 14. From germline, CDR1 is SGHRS and CDR2 YFSETQ. CDR3 length: 17 residues. The CDR3 is CASRQGQLHSLNEKLFF. The CDR3 DNA reads as TGCGCCAGCAGACAGGGACAGCTTCACTCCCTTAATGAAAAACTGTTTTTT. Combining the CDR3 with reference TRBV5-1 and TRBJ1-4 gives the whole variable domain KAGVTQTPRYLIKTRGQQVTLSCSPISGHRSVSWYQQTPGQGLQFLFEYFSETQRNKGNFPGRFSGRQFSNSRSEMNVSTLELGDSALYLCASRQGQLHSLNEKLFFGSGTQLSVL.

The chain links TRBV11-2 to TRBJ1-3, with D possibly TRBD1 on 5 matching bases. Trimming left V 1 base short and J 1 base short, with 8 bases between. The germline gives CDR1 SGHAT, CDR2 FQNNGV. The CDR3 sequence is 15 residues long. CDR3 sequence (DNA): TGTGCCAGCAGCTTAGTCCCAGGGTCTGGAAACACCATATATTTT. Translating gives CASSLVPGSGNTIYF.

V gene TRBV24-1 combines with J gene TRBJ1-5, with TRBD1 matching 7 bases. The V gene end was trimmed by 3 bases and the J gene end by 5 bases; junction bases not matched to a gene: 6. The CDR3 is 15 residues long. Germline CDR1 reads KGHDR; CDR2 reads SFDVKD. The CDR3 loop is CATSDAQGPHQPQHF. CDR3 DNA: TGTGCCACCAGTGATGCACAGGGGCCCCATCAGCCCCAGCATTTT.

The rearrangement uses TRBV5-5 and TRBJ1-2, with 7 bases aligning to TRBD1. Looked up from germline, CDR1 is SGHKS and CDR2 is YYEKEE (reference sequence). Unmatched junction bases numbered 14, after V lost 0 bases and J lost 6 bases. This CDR3 region has 17 residues. The CDR3 DNA reads TGTGCCAGCAGCTTGGCCATCGGTTCAGGGGGGTTAGATGGCTACACCTTC. This encodes CASSLAIGSGGLDGYTF.